This TCR beta chain came from a study of blood T cells in healthy people across ages. Then a second PCR, running roughly 6 to 11 cycles, was carried out with a sample-barcoded 5' primer and a J-beta primer mix. TCRdb recomputed calls from the 5' RACE reads with MiXCR, one row per CDR3 protein. Among 1,800,000 or so distinct CDR3 sequences listed, roughly two fifths were seen once. The germline V gene has CDR1 LNHNV and CDR2 YYDKDF (reference sequence). The CDR3 consists of 17 residues. V was cut by 1 base and J by 7 bases, with 22 bases left in between. No fewer than 5.5 micrograms of total RNA were isolated from every sample.

The TCR originated in a human donor in good health. The chain couples TRBV15 to TRBJ1-2; D is perhaps TRBD1 (6 bases). The source material was blood. The CDR3 loop reads CATSRVLSITGWRGYTF. The CDR3, as DNA: TGTGCCACCAGCAGAGTCCTTTCCATAACAGGGTGGCGTGGCTACACCTTC.